These T cell receptor beta chains were read from a single sample in a study of blood T cell repertoires in COVID-19. Using immunoSEQ multiplex PCR, the repertoire was profiled, and TCRdb retains in-frame clones only, with some absent. The sample lists more than 250,000 clones, approximately 85% occurring once. Specimen: peripheral blood. These receptors all stem from a man in his forties or fifties with active or convalescent COVID-19. Each CDR3 is given with its conserved first and last residue. D genes are given only for firm matches. The size field is filled for only some rows; it gives once, few, many or a size class.

clone size: -
J gene: TRBJ1-3
D gene: -
V gene: TRBV15
CDR3 protein: CATSWGRESSGNTIYF
CDR3 DNA: TGTGCCACCAGCTGGGGTAGGGAGAGCTCTGGAAACACCATATATTTT

clone size: -
J gene: TRBJ2-3
D gene: TRBD1
V gene: TRBV12-5
CDR3 protein: CASGSLDRDDTQYF
CDR3 DNA: TGTGCTAGTGGTTCTCTCGACAGGGATGATACGCAGTATTTT

clone size: -
J gene: TRBJ1-2
D gene: TRBD1
V gene: TRBV5-1
CDR3 protein: CATPSNGTGKQGHYGYTF
CDR3 DNA: TGCGCCACCCCGTCGAACGGGACAGGGAAACAGGGCCACTATGGCTACACCTTC

clone size: -
J gene: TRBJ2-3
D gene: -
V gene: TRBV7-2
CDR3 protein: CASSLRGSPTDTQYF
CDR3 DNA: TGTGCCAGCAGCTTAAGGGGGTCCCCCACAGATACGCAGTATTTT

clone size: -
J gene: TRBJ2-7
D gene: -
V gene: TRBV30
CDR3 protein: CAWSPGVTDEQYF
CDR3 DNA: TGTGCCTGGAGTCCAGGGGTGACGGATGAGCAGTACTTC

clone size: -
J gene: TRBJ2-6
D gene: -
V gene: TRBV12-5
CDR3 protein: CASGSGISGANVLTF
CDR3 DNA: TGTGCTAGTGGCTCAGGGATCTCTGGGGCCAACGTCCTGACTTTC

clone size: -
J gene: TRBJ2-3
D gene: TRBD2
V gene: TRBV5-1
CDR3 protein: CASQAGGPTDTQYF
CDR3 DNA: TGCGCCAGTCAAGCGGGAGGGCCTACAGATACGCAGTATTTT

clone size: -
J gene: TRBJ1-5
D gene: -
V gene: TRBV6-5
CDR3 protein: CASGGADSYQPQHF
CDR3 DNA: TGTGCCAGCGGGGGGGCGGACAGCTATCAGCCCCAGCATTTT

clone size: -
J gene: TRBJ2-7
D gene: TRBD2
V gene: TRBV7-2
CDR3 protein: CASSFQSSGEHEQYF
CDR3 DNA: TGTGCCAGCAGCTTTCAATCCAGCGGGGAGCACGAGCAGTACTTC

clone size: few
J gene: TRBJ2-7
D gene: TRBD2
V gene: TRBV5-1
CDR3 protein: CASSSTSGSDEQYF
CDR3 DNA: TGCGCCAGCAGCTCGACTAGCGGGAGTGACGAGCAGTACTTC

clone size: -
J gene: TRBJ2-1
D gene: TRBD2
V gene: TRBV5-1
CDR3 protein: CASSFIAGAYNEQFF
CDR3 DNA: TGCGCCAGCAGCTTTATTGCGGGAGCCTACAATGAGCAGTTCTTC

clone size: -
J gene: TRBJ2-2
D gene: -
V gene: TRBV19
CDR3 protein: CASRRAGHVNTGELFF
CDR3 DNA: TGTGCCAGTAGGAGAGCGGGACACGTGAACACCGGGGAGCTGTTTTTT

clone size: -
J gene: TRBJ1-3
D gene: TRBD1
V gene: TRBV27
CDR3 protein: CASSLRDRAYPRSGNTVYF
CDR3 DNA: TGTGCCAGCAGTTTACGGGACAGGGCCTACCCCCGCTCTGGAAACACCGTGTATTTT

clone size: -
J gene: TRBJ2-3
D gene: -
V gene: TRBV7-2
CDR3 protein: CASSSPGFQLDTQYF
CDR3 DNA: TGTGCCAGCAGCTCCCCGGGATTCCAGCTGGATACGCAGTATTTT

clone size: -
J gene: TRBJ1-1
D gene: -
V gene: TRBV7-2
CDR3 protein: CASSSQGTLNTEAFF
CDR3 DNA: TGTGCCAGCAGCTCCCAGGGTACCCTTAACACTGAAGCTTTCTTT

clone size: -
J gene: TRBJ2-1
D gene: TRBD2
V gene: TRBV25-1
CDR3 protein: CASSANLLAGGEQFF
CDR3 DNA: TGTGCCAGCAGTGCCAACCTACTAGCGGGAGGGGAGCAGTTCTTC

clone size: -
J gene: TRBJ2-2
D gene: TRBD2
V gene: TRBV7-6
CDR3 protein: CASSETSGYTGELFF
CDR3 DNA: TGTGCCAGCAGCGAGACTAGCGGATACACCGGGGAGCTGTTTTTT

clone size: -
J gene: TRBJ2-7
D gene: TRBD2
V gene: TRBV3-1/TRBV3-2
CDR3 protein: CASSPFRAGGPNPISYEQYF
CDR3 DNA: TGTGCCAGCAGCCCTTTCAGAGCGGGAGGACCCAATCCGATCTCCTACGAGCAGTACTTC

clone size: -
J gene: TRBJ1-2
D gene: -
V gene: TRBV4-1
CDR3 protein: CASSQERWGVAHGYTF
CDR3 DNA: TGCGCCAGCAGCCAAGAAAGATGGGGGGTGGCTCATGGCTACACCTTC

clone size: -
J gene: TRBJ2-3
D gene: TRBD1
V gene: TRBV12-3/TRBV12-4
CDR3 protein: CASSRDRDTQYF
CDR3 DNA: TGTGCCAGCAGCCGGGACAGAGATACGCAGTATTTT

clone size: -
J gene: TRBJ2-5
D gene: TRBD2
V gene: TRBV5-4
CDR3 protein: CASSLGAGGKETQYF
CDR3 DNA: TGTGCCAGCAGCTTGGGGGCGGGAGGGAAGGAGACCCAGTACTTC

clone size: -
J gene: TRBJ2-7
D gene: -
V gene: TRBV18
CDR3 protein: CASSPNPGSYEQYF
CDR3 DNA: TGTGCCAGCTCACCAAACCCGGGGTCCTACGAGCAGTACTTC

clone size: -
J gene: TRBJ2-1
D gene: TRBD1
V gene: TRBV6-1
CDR3 protein: CASSEGDRGLHEQFF
CDR3 DNA: TGTGCCAGCAGTGAAGGTGACAGGGGTCTTCATGAGCAGTTCTTC

clone size: many
J gene: TRBJ1-1
D gene: -
V gene: TRBV9
CDR3 protein: CASSAQTGNTEAFF
CDR3 DNA: TGTGCCAGCAGCGCCCAGACGGGGAACACTGAAGCTTTCTTT